A single sample is the source of the 29 T cell receptor beta chains below, sequenced in a study of CD8+ T cells in alopecia areata. The treatment denotes: oral pan-JAK inhibitor, 5-10 mg twice daily. cDNA reverse transcribed from extracted RNA served as the sequencing template. Sequenced by immunoSEQ multiplex PCR; TCRdb stores in-frame clones only, minus some. The sample shows about 270,000 clones, 60% of them seen only once. The specimen comprised CD4+ T cells sorted from blood, sampled at week 52, from a patient treated with tofacitinib. These receptors were taken from a human donor with alopecia areata.

The chain links TRBV6-5 to TRBJ2-4; D is unresolved. Germline V gene data show CDR1 as MNHEY and CDR2 as SVGAGI. Trimming removed 8 bases from V and 3 bases from J, with 17 bases in between. The CDR3 runs to 15 residues. CDR3 coding DNA: TGTGCCAGCCGCGCTCCCTTGGGTGGCAAAAACATTCAGTACTTC. This translates into CASRAPLGGKNIQYF.

This clone was seen a few times. The junction does not match germline at one end; this may be a read error. V usage is TRBV9 and J usage is TRBJ1-2; possible D gene TRBD1, 5 bases. The CDR3 sequence is 14 residues long. CDR1 is SGDLS, CDR2 YYNGEE, per germline. The CDR3 loop reads CASNVHGGDYGYTF. The CDR3 DNA follows: TGTGCCAGCAACGTACATGGAGGGGACTACGGCTACACCTTC.

The chain is built from TRBV5-1 and TRBJ1-1, with D perhaps matching TRBD1 (6 bases). From germline, CDR1 is SGHRS and CDR2 YFSETQ. Trimming pared 2 bases from V and 4 bases from J, leaving 12 bases between. This CDR3 has 14 residues. The CDR3 coding sequence is TGCGCCAGCAGCTTCAACAGGGATTCCACTGAAGCTTTCTTT. Encoded protein: CASSFNRDSTEAFF.

The V call is TRBV7-9, the J call TRBJ1-1, with D perhaps TRBD1 (6 bases). The germline CDR1 and CDR2 sequences are SEHNR and FQNEAQ (reference sequence). This CDR3 region has 15 residues. V shed 5 bases and J shed 1 base, with 14 bases lying between them. The CDR3 is CASSQRGQRNTEAFF. The DNA of the CDR3 is TGTGCCAGCAGCCAGAGAGGACAGAGGAACACTGAAGCTTTCTTT.

The genes are TRBV9 and TRBJ1-1; 7 nucleotides align to TRBD1. In germline, CDR1 is SGDLS, CDR2 YYNGEE. The CDR3 has 13 residues. V dropped 5 bases and J dropped 3; count of bases not matched to a gene: 4. Here the CDR3 reads CASSPRGDTEAFF. CDR3 DNA: TGTGCCAGCAGTCCCAGGGGGGACACTGAAGCTTTCTTT. The variable domain in full, completed from reference TRBV9 and TRBJ1-1, reads DSGVTQTPKHLITATGQRVTLRCSPRSGDLSVYWYQQSLDQGLQFLIQYYNGEERAKGNILERFSAQQFPDLHSELNLSSLELGDSALYFCASSPRGDTEAFFGQGTRLTVV.

The chain recombines TRBV7-8 with TRBJ2-5; D could derive from TRBD1 or TRBD2 (5 bases each). Per germline, CDR1 SGHVS and CDR2 FQNEAQ. V was shortened by 5 bases and J by 5 bases, with 21 bases between the two germline ends. The CDR3 covers 16 residues. The CDR3 is CASSTGPATWGETQYF. Written as DNA, the CDR3 is TGTGCCAGCAGCACTGGCCCGGCAACCTGGGGGGAGACCCAGTACTTC.

This clone was observed a handful of times. The chain uses TRBV5-5 and TRBJ2-1, with 7 bases identical to TRBD1. CDR3 size: 14 residues. The germline gives CDR1 SGHKS, CDR2 YYEKEE (reference sequence). V gave up 6 bases and J gave up 5 bases; unmatched junction bases: 8. Here the CDR3 reads CASNKGQANNEQFF. CDR3 bases: TGTGCCAGCAACAAAGGACAGGCTAACAATGAGCAGTTCTTC.

J is TRBJ2-5 and V is TRBV28; D unclear. Trimming left V 6 bases short and J 3 bases short, with 5 bases between. This CDR3 spans 11 amino acids. CDR1 and CDR2 from the germline V gene are MDHEN and SYDVKM. The CDR3 coding sequence is TGTGCCAGCAGCCCCAAAGAGACCCAGTACTTC. This encodes CASSPKETQYF.

This clone came up a few times. Different DNA sequences within this sample yield the same CDR3. The chain combines TRBV5-1 with TRBJ2-2, with TRBD1 as a possible D gene (6 bases). Trimming cost V 0 bases and J 6 bases, with 6 bases left between them. This CDR3 spans 13 amino acids. Germline values: CDR1 SGHRS, CDR2 YFSETQ. The CDR3 DNA sequence: TGCGCCAGCAGCTTGGACAGGGCCGGGGAGCTGTTTTTT. It codes for CASSLDRAGELFF.

This clone turned up a few times. The chain joins TRBV6-1 to TRBJ2-3; no definite D call. This CDR3 is 14 amino acids long. The V end lost 4 bases, the J end lost 4 bases, and 12 bases lay between the germline ends. Germline V gene sequence: CDR1 MNHNS, CDR2 SASEGT. CDR3 coding DNA: TGTGCCAGCAGTGCGGGCTTCGGGTCAGATACGCAGTATTTT. This codes for CASSAGFGSDTQYF.

The genes are TRBV29-1 and TRBJ2-5; the D is unclear. V lost 3 bases to trimming and J lost 0 bases, with 5 bases between them. Per germline, CDR1 SQVTM and CDR2 ANQGSEA. CDR3 length: 12 residues. The DNA for the CDR3 is TGCAGCGTTGAGCAGAACCAAGAGACCCAGTACTTC. This gives the protein CSVEQNQETQYF.

This chain joins TRBV5-6 and TRBJ1-2; tentatively, D is TRBD1 (6 bases). The CDR3 is made up of 13 amino acids. V lost 6 bases to trimming and J lost 4 bases, with 13 bases between them. CDR1 is SGHDT, CDR2 YYEEEE, per germline. In DNA, the CDR3 is TGTGCCAGCACCAGCACAGGGTTCTATGGCTACACCTTC. It encodes CASTSTGFYGYTF.

The V and J genes are TRBV7-2 and TRBJ1-5, with D possibly matching TRBD1 (5 bases). The CDR3 runs to 13 residues. V was shortened by 3 bases and J by 7 bases, with 10 bases between the two germline ends. The germline gives CDR1 SGHTA, CDR2 FQGNSA. CDR3 coding DNA: TGTGCCAGCAGCTTCGCAGGGTTCCAGCCCCAGCATTTT. Amino acids: CASSFAGFQPQHF.

The chain joins TRBV29-1 to TRBJ2-2; possibly TRBD1 for D (5 bases). The CDR3 covers 14 residues. Germline CDR1 is SQVTM and CDR2 is ANQGSEA. V dropped 4 bases and J dropped 0 bases, with 9 bases sitting between them. The CDR3 nucleotides read TGCAGCGTTGTTGTAGGGGCGAACACCGGGGAGCTGTTTTTT. Its protein product is CSVVVGANTGELFF.

The chain is built from TRBV27 and TRBJ2-7, with D hard to call. V was shortened by 2 bases and J by 6 bases, with 14 bases between the two germline ends. The CDR3 runs to 14 residues. In germline, CDR1 is MNHEY, CDR2 SMNVEV (reference sequence). Written as DNA, the CDR3 is TGTGCCAGCAGTTTAGGGGTGAGCGTCTCCGAGCAGTACTTC. It encodes CASSLGVSVSEQYF.

The rearrangement joins TRBV7-3 to TRBJ1-1; D unresolved. The CDR3 has 12 amino acids. CDR1 SGHTA and CDR2 FQGTGA come from the germline V gene. Between the trimmed V and J ends, which lost 9 bases and 3 bases, there was a span of 11 bases. CDR3 nucleotides: TGTGCCAGGACAAGGGAGGACACTGAAGCTTTCTTT. Its protein is CARTREDTEAFF.

This clone was observed a handful of times. CDR3 nucleotides: TGTGCCAGCTCGACTCGGGGGGCGGCCAAAAACATTCAGTACTTC. Residues: CASSTRGAAKNIQYF. The rearrangement uses TRBV18 and TRBJ2-4; a weak D match, TRBD2 (7 bases). The CDR3 consists of 15 residues. V shed 6 bases and J shed 1 base, with 13 bases lying between them. CDR1 KGHSH and CDR2 LQKENI come from the germline V gene. The full variable domain, completed using reference TRBV18 and TRBJ2-4, is NAGVMQNPRHLVRRRGQEARLRCSPMKGHSHVYWYRQLPEEGLKFMVYLQKENIIDESGMPKERFSAEFPKEGPSILRIQQVVRGDSAAYFCASSTRGAAKNIQYFGAGTRLSVL.

J is TRBJ2-1 and V is TRBV13; 10 bases are shared with TRBD1. Germline V gene sequence: CDR1 PRHDT, CDR2 FYEKMQ (reference sequence). CDR3 length equals 13 residues. The trim removed 6 bases at V and 7 bases at J, leaving 3 bases unmatched. The CDR3 region is CASSWDRGNEQFF. The CDR3 bases are TGTGCCAGCAGTTGGGACAGGGGAAATGAGCAGTTCTTC.

The chain carries TRBV19 and TRBJ2-6; TRBD1 matches 8 bases. Per germline, CDR1 LNHDA and CDR2 SQIVND (reference sequence). After removal of 5 bases from V and 2 bases from J, the junction contained 2 bases not matched to a gene. There are 15 residues in the CDR3. CDR3 sequence (DNA): TGTGCCAGTAGTTCGACAGGGGCTGGGGCCAACGTCCTGACTTTC. It yields the protein CASSSTGAGANVLTF.

V is TRBV30 and J is TRBJ1-6; D gene unclear. This CDR3 contains 10 residues. V lost 6 bases, J lost 11 bases, and 8 bases lay in between. Germline values: CDR1 GTSNPN, CDR2 SVGIG (reference sequence). DNA of the CDR3: TGTGCCTGTGGAGGGCCACCCCTCCACTTT. Translating gives CACGGPPLHF.

V and J are TRBV25-1 and TRBJ1-5; tentatively, D is TRBD1 (6 bases). Germline V gives CDR1 MGHDK, CDR2 SYGVNS. The V and J ends lost 4 bases and 5 bases respectively, with 12 bases between them. This CDR3 comprises 14 residues. The CDR3 DNA follows: TGTGCCAGCAGTGGAAACAGGGACGATCAGCCCCAGCATTTT. Translated: CASSGNRDDQPQHF.

The chain couples TRBV30 to TRBJ2-5; D call uncertain. Trimming removed 2 bases at V and 5 bases at J, with 18 bases between. CDR3 length: 15 amino acids. Germline V gene lookup returns CDR1 GTSNPN and CDR2 SVGIG (reference sequence). DNA for the CDR3: TGTGCCTGGAGTAGGGTCGGCCTGACCCGGGAGACCCAGTACTTC. Translated, it gives CAWSRVGLTRETQYF.

The chain couples TRBV29-1 to TRBJ1-1; 8 bases line up with TRBD1. Germline V lookup: CDR1 SQVTM, CDR2 ANQGSEA. V shed 0 bases and J 1 base; nucleotides not matched to a gene: 4. CDR3 size: 15 residues. The CDR3 region has the DNA TGCAGCGTTGAAGACACCGGGACAGGGAACACTGAAGCTTTCTTT. Its translation: CSVEDTGTGNTEAFF.

V is TRBV4-1 and J is TRBJ1-1, with 8 bases matching TRBD1. Germline CDR1 MGHRA, CDR2 YSYEKL. The V segment lost 3 bases and the J segment 2 bases; nucleotides outside the gene matches: 5. There are 15 residues in the CDR3. Here the CDR3 reads CASSHPDRGNTEAFF. CDR3 sequence (DNA): TGCGCCAGCAGCCACCCTGACAGGGGCAACACTGAAGCTTTCTTT.

This clone was observed a handful of times. This chain connects TRBV4-3 to TRBJ1-1; the D is unclear. V was pared by 0 bases and J by 5 bases, with 22 bases between. This CDR3 has 18 amino acids. Germline V gene sequence: CDR1 LGHNA, CDR2 YSLEER. CDR3 in DNA: TGCGCCAGCAGCCAAGAATATTTTGAGGTTGTCCGTAGGACTGAAGCTTTCTTT. Its protein product is CASSQEYFEVVRRTEAFF.

J is TRBJ2-5 and V is TRBV7-9; the D is unclear. The CDR3 sequence is 12 residues long. Germline CDR1 and CDR2: SEHNR and FQNEAQ (reference sequence). The V end lost 2 bases, the J end lost 5 bases, and 6 bases lay between the germline ends. The CDR3 nucleotides are TGTGCCAGCAGCTTATTGATGGAGACCCAGTACTTC. Encoded protein: CASSLLMETQYF. Complete variable domain (other parts from reference TRBV7-9 and TRBJ2-5): DTGVSQNPRHKITKRGQNVTFRCDPISEHNRLYWYRQTLGQGPEFLTYFQNEAQLEKSRLLSDRFSAERPKGSFSTLEIQRTEQGDSAMYLCASSLLMETQYFGPGTRLLVL.

J is TRBJ2-2 and V is TRBV5-6, with TRBD1 matching over 9 bases. This CDR3 has 15 residues. The J segment lost 7 bases and the V segment lost 4 bases, leaving 8 bases of the junction unmatched. CDR1 is SGHDT and CDR2 is YYEEEE in the germline V gene. CDR3 DNA sequence: TGTGCCAGCAGCCAACAGGGGGCAAGAGGCGGGGAGCTGTTTTTT. It specifies CASSQQGARGGELFF.

The rearrangement joins TRBV5-6 to TRBJ2-5; possible D gene TRBD2, 6 bases. Per the germline V gene, CDR1 is SGHDT and CDR2 is YYEEEE. V was pared by 2 bases and J by 2 bases, with 16 bases between. The CDR3 contains 16 residues. CDR3 protein: CASSFSWDLLQETQYF. DNA of the CDR3: TGTGCCAGCAGCTTTAGTTGGGACTTACTTCAAGAGACCCAGTACTTC.

Only a few counts were recorded for this clone. V usage is TRBV4-1 and J usage is TRBJ2-2, with D tentatively TRBD2 (6 bases). The germline V and J ends were trimmed by 0 bases and 5 bases, with 13 bases remaining between them. The CDR3 spans 16 residues. Germline lookup yields CDR1 MGHRA and CDR2 YSYEKL. CDR3 region: CASSQEGSGPTGELFF. CDR3 DNA sequence: TGCGCCAGCAGCCAAGAGGGTAGCGGACCTACCGGGGAGCTGTTTTTT.